Included here is one T cell receptor (beta chain) sequence, with context. Relative to the germline gene, one junction end is altered; a read error may explain this. TCRdb independently ran MiXCR on the PCR reads; one entry per CDR3 protein. The sample includes over 300,000 distinct CDR3 sequences, roughly a quarter seen only once; the top ten take 0.7% to 0.95%. The CDR3 loop spans 15 amino acids. Germline CDR1 reads MNHEY; CDR2 reads SMNVEV (reference sequence). This entry is derived from a study of molecular identifiers for immune sequencing clone quantification. The clonotype originates from a human donor in good health. Some libraries in this study had Jurkat cell RNA spiked in. Sequenced input: naive CD8+ T cells from blood, with Jurkat cell RNA spiked in. As for subset: FACS-sorted CD8+CD4-CCR7+CD45RA+ naive T cells. The V gene is TRBV27, the J gene TRBJ2-3; D might be TRBD1 (5 bases). The DNA for the CDR3 is TGTGCCAGCAGTTATATGACAGTTAGCAAAGATACGCAGTATTTT. Translation gives CASSYMTVSKDTQYF.